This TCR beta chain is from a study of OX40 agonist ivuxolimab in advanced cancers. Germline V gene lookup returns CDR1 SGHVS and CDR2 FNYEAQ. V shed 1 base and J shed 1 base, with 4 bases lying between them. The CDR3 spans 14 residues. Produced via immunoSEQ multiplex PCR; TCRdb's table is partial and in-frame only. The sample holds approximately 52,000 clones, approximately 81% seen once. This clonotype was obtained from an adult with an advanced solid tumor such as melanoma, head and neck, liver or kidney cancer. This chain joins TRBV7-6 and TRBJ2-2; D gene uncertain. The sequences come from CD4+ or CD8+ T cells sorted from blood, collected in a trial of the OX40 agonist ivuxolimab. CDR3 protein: CASSLERNTGELFF. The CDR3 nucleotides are TGTGCCAGCAGCTTAGAGCGGAACACCGGGGAGCTGTTTTTT. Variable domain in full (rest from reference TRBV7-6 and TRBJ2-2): GAGVSQSPRYKVTKRGQDVALRCDPISGHVSLYWYRQALGQGPEFLTYFNYEAQQDKSGLPNDRFSAERPEGSISTLTIQRTEQRDSAMYRCASSLERNTGELFFGEGSRLTVL.